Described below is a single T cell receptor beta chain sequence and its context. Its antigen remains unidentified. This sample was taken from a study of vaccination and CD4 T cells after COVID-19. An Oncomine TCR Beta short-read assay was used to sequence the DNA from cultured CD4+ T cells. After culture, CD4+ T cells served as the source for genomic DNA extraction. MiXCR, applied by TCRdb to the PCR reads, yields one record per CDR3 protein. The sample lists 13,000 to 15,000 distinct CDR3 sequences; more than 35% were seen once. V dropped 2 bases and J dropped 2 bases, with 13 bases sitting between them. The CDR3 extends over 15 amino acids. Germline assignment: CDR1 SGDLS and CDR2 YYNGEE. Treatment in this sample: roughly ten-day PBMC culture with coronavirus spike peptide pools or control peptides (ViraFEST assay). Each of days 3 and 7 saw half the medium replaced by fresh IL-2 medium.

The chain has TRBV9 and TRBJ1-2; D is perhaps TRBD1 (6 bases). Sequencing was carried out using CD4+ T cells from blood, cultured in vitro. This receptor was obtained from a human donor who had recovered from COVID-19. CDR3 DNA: TGTGCCAGCAGCGTCCAGACAGGTTCAAACTATGGCTACACCTTC. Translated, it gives CASSVQTGSNYGYTF.